The 20 T cell receptor beta chains presented below share a single source sample, sequenced in a study of T cells after yellow fever vaccination. TCRdb processed the 5' RACE reads anew with MiXCR; each CDR3 protein has one entry. The sample consists of under 700,000 distinct CDR3 sequences, less than 20% of them appearing once. The sample in question was PBMCs, obtained 5 days after the first yellow fever vaccination. These TCRs come from a man younger than 35 who received the YFV17D yellow fever vaccine.

In its sample, this clonotype was seen a few times. The chain links TRBV11-2 to TRBJ2-3, with a possible D match to TRBD1 (6 bases). This CDR3 spans 19 amino acids. Germline loops: CDR1 SGHAT, CDR2 FQNNGV. V lost 0 bases, J lost 0 bases, and 19 bases lay in between. In nucleotides, the CDR3 is TGTGCCAGCAGCTTAGAGGGAACTATCGGGCAGGGGAGCACAGATACGCAGTATTTT. Its protein is CASSLEGTIGQGSTDTQYF.

The chain is built from TRBV3-1 and TRBJ2-3; D remains ambiguous. From germline, CDR1 is LGHDT and CDR2 YNNKEL (reference sequence). The CDR3 is made up of 14 amino acids. V was trimmed by 2 bases and J by 2 bases, leaving 8 bases between them. The CDR3 sequence: CASSQTRNTDTQYF. The CDR3 nucleotides are TGTGCCAGCAGCCAAACCAGGAACACAGATACGCAGTATTTT.

V usage is TRBV20-1 and J usage is TRBJ1-1; D is undetermined. Germline values: CDR1 DFQATT, CDR2 SNEGSKA (reference sequence). V was clipped by 0 bases and J by 1 base, with 9 bases between them. There are 14 residues in the CDR3. The CDR3 protein is CSARDPRKNTEAFF. CDR3 nucleotides: TGCAGTGCTAGAGATCCCCGCAAGAACACTGAAGCTTTCTTT.

This chain uses TRBV20-1 with TRBJ1-1, with D unresolved. Germline-derived CDR1 and CDR2 are DFQATT and SNEGSKA (reference sequence). The germline V and J ends were trimmed by 7 bases and 1 base, with 10 bases remaining between them. The CDR3 loop spans 12 amino acids. The CDR3 nucleotides are TGCAGTGTTTTGACACGGAACACTGAAGCTTTCTTT. Its translation: CSVLTRNTEAFF.

This clonotype was seen once. This sequence joins TRBV12-3 or TRBV12-4 and TRBJ1-5; no firm D call. Trimming took off 8 bases at V and 7 bases at J, with 15 bases between the two ends. CDR3 size: 13 residues. The CDR3 DNA is TGTGCCAGCTCGGGCGGGGTCCGGCAGCCCCAGCATTTT. Translated: CASSGGVRQPQHF.

The rearrangement joins TRBV6-2 or TRBV6-3 to TRBJ2-2; a possible D gene is TRBD1 (6 bases). Trimming removed 9 bases at V and 4 bases at J, with 15 bases between. CDR3 size: 14 residues. Germline CDR1 reads MNHEY; CDR2 reads SVGEGT. The CDR3 here is CASSTVGATGELFF. CDR3 DNA sequence: TGTGCCAGTTCGACAGTGGGGGCCACCGGGGAGCTGTTTTTT.

This clonotype was recorded at least ten times. The V call is TRBV4-3, the J call TRBJ2-2; no firm D call. The CDR3 runs 15 residues. Per the germline V gene, CDR1 is LGHNA and CDR2 is YSLEER. Trimming stripped 0 bases from V and 2 bases from J, with 7 bases between. The CDR3 DNA follows: TGCGCCAGCAGCCAAGATCGCCGAAACACCGGGGAGCTGTTTTTT. Translation gives CASSQDRRNTGELFF.

This clonotype was observed a handful of times. The chain employs TRBV5-1 and TRBJ2-5; 7 bases fit TRBD1. The germline V gene has CDR1 SGHRS and CDR2 YFSETQ. V lost 4 bases, J lost 3 bases, and 6 bases stayed unmatched. The CDR3 runs 14 residues. CDR3 sequence reads: CASSPGTVEETQYF. CDR3 DNA sequence: TGCGCCAGCAGCCCCGGGACAGTTGAAGAGACCCAGTACTTC.

This clonotype was counted only a few times. The genes are TRBV7-6 and TRBJ2-3; 11 bases match TRBD2. This CDR3 has 17 residues. With 3 bases clipped from V and 0 bases from J, the junction kept 5 bases outside the gene matches. Germline V gives CDR1 SGHVS, CDR2 FNYEAQ. DNA for the CDR3: TGTGCCAGCAGCTTGGCTAGCGGGGGGATTAGCACAGATACGCAGTATTTT. It codes for CASSLASGGISTDTQYF.

There are many counts of this clonotype. The chain uses TRBV6-2 or TRBV6-3 and TRBJ1-5; TRBD1 matches at 9 bases. Germline trimming cut 5 bases from V and 11 bases from J; bases unmatched to any gene: 4. Germline loops: CDR1 MNHEY, CDR2 SVGEGT. The CDR3 totals 12 residues. The CDR3 spells CASSQGQGSQHF. In nucleotides, the CDR3 is TGTGCCAGCAGTCAAGGACAGGGGTCCCAGCATTTT.

This clonotype turned up a few times. The J gene is TRBJ2-7, the V gene TRBV3-1; 7 bases map to TRBD1. The V and J ends lost 3 bases and 2 bases, in that order; junction bases with no gene match: 10. Germline V gene lookup returns CDR1 LGHDT and CDR2 YNNKEL (reference sequence). This CDR3 contains 16 residues. CDR3 in DNA: TGTGCCAGCAGCCAGGGCCGACAGGGTAGGACCTACGAGCAGTACTTC. Its protein is CASSQGRQGRTYEQYF.

The chain uses TRBV29-1 and TRBJ1-1; no definite D call. The germline CDR1 and CDR2 sequences are SQVTM and ANQGSEA. The CDR3 length is 12 residues. Deletions cut 7 bases from V and 1 base from J, with 10 bases between. The CDR3 here is CSGLDGNTEAFF. The DNA for the CDR3 is TGCAGCGGCTTGGACGGGAACACTGAAGCTTTCTTT.

The chain carries TRBV6-2 or TRBV6-3 and TRBJ2-1; D is unresolved. Trimming left V 2 bases short and J 2 bases short, with 10 bases between. Per germline, CDR1 MNHEY and CDR2 SVGEGT. The CDR3 runs 15 residues. This CDR3 reads CASSYPATTYNEQFF. CDR3 in DNA: TGTGCCAGCAGTTACCCCGCCACAACCTACAATGAGCAGTTCTTC.

This clonotype was observed a handful of times. The chain recombines TRBV12-3 or TRBV12-4 with TRBJ1-6; 9 bases are a match to TRBD1. V was clipped by 6 bases and J by 11 bases; unmatched bases: 11. The CDR3 length is 15 residues. The CDR3 coding sequence is TGTGCCAGCAGACCACCCGGGACAGGGCGGACACCCCTCCACTTT. It codes for CASRPPGTGRTPLHF.

This chain uses TRBV5-1 with TRBJ1-1; a weak D match, TRBD1 (5 bases). This CDR3 region has 14 residues. Germline CDR1 and CDR2: SGHRS and YFSETQ. The V and J ends lost 2 bases and 2 bases respectively, with 10 bases between them. The CDR3 protein is CASSFIDSNTEAFF. The CDR3 region has the DNA TGCGCCAGCAGCTTTATCGACAGCAACACTGAAGCTTTCTTT.

In regard to this clonotype: No conserved phenylalanine or tryptophan ends this CDR3, so it is likely a read error. Written as DNA, the CDR3 is TGTGCCAGCAGCCCGGACCCTGGAAACACCATATATATT. Amino acids: CASSPDPGNTIYI. V is TRBV12-3 or TRBV12-4 and J is TRBJ1-3, with D unclear. This CDR3 has 13 amino acids. V dropped 6 bases and J dropped 2 bases, with 8 bases sitting between them.

The genes are TRBV24-1 and TRBJ2-1; 9 positions match TRBD1. The germline gives CDR1 KGHDR, CDR2 SFDVKD. The CDR3 is 15 residues long. The trim removed 5 bases at V and 7 bases at J, leaving 8 bases unmatched. The CDR3 sequence is CATSGGTGLLNEQFF. The CDR3 coding sequence is TGTGCCACCAGTGGGGGGACAGGGCTTCTGAATGAGCAGTTCTTC.

The rearrangement uses TRBV5-6 and TRBJ2-3; 8 bases match TRBD2. Trimming at V came to 4 bases and at J to 4 bases, leaving 8 bases not matched to a gene. CDR1 is SGHDT and CDR2 is YYEEEE in the germline V gene. This CDR3 has 15 amino acids. CDR3 loop: CASSGGLVVSDTQYF. DNA of the CDR3: TGTGCCAGCAGCGGGGGACTAGTAGTGTCAGATACGCAGTATTTT.

This clonotype was seen a few times. The chain uses TRBV4-1 and TRBJ2-1; no reliable D call. CDR1 and CDR2 (germline): MGHRA, YSYEKL. This CDR3 region has 15 residues. V dropped 4 bases and J dropped 7 bases, with 17 bases sitting between them. CDR3 protein: CASSPLVPSRNEQFF. The DNA for the CDR3 is TGCGCCAGCAGCCCCTTAGTGCCCAGCAGGAATGAGCAGTTCTTC.

CDR3 protein: CASSSGTQASSYNSPLHF. The CDR3 DNA is TGTGCCAGCAGCTCCGGGACACAAGCCAGCTCCTATAATTCACCCCTCCACTTT. V gene TRBV7-8 combines with J gene TRBJ1-6; tentative D call: TRBD1 (6 bases). Trimming shortened V by 4 bases and J by 0 bases, and 16 bases separated the two germline ends. This CDR3 has 18 amino acids. Germline V gene lookup returns CDR1 SGHVS and CDR2 FQNEAQ.